The T cell receptor (beta chain) under discussion was sequenced for a study of post-analysis software for immune sequencing data. On the study more broadly: The disease courses covered relapsing-remitting, secondary progressive and progressive-relapsing multiple sclerosis. Findings of the study overall: Patients carried a handful of TRBV segments more frequently than controls did, and TRBV5-6, TRBV5-1 and TRBV20-1 were among them. Normalized Chao1 diversity in multiple sclerosis patients fell significantly below that of controls.

This clonotype has just one count. Its specificity is unknown. cDNA libraries for TCR beta contained unique molecular identifiers. There were 1 to 10 million T cells, and roughly 0.5 million cDNA molecules came from them. MiXCR, run by TCRdb on the PCR reads, gives a single entry per CDR3 protein. The table records hundreds of thousands of distinct CDR3 sequences, just under 30% of them present only once. The CDR3 loop spans 17 amino acids. Germline V gene lookup returns CDR1 DFQATT and CDR2 SNEGSKA (reference sequence). Trimming took 1 base from V and 0 from J, leaving 15 bases between them. The material sequenced was blood. V gene TRBV20-1 combines with J gene TRBJ1-4; D is possibly TRBD1 (5 bases). The source of this sequence is a girl aged 5 to 17 with multiple sclerosis. In DNA form, the CDR3 reads TGCAGTGCTAGAGGGCACAGGTCCGCGGCAACTAATGAAAAACTGTTTTTT. Amino acid sequence: CSARGHRSAATNEKLFF.